This entry lists 27 T cell receptor beta chains sequenced from one sample in a study of T cell responses to AZD1222 COVID-19 vaccine. Here immunoSEQ multiplex PCR was the method, and the copy in TCRdb shows in-frame clones only, minus some. This sample has roughly 100,000 clones, with around nine tenths found just once. The source was peripheral blood, collected on day 0 of AZD1222 vaccination. These receptors were collected from an adult in good health.

The V call is TRBV4-2, the J call TRBJ1-2, with D perhaps matching TRBD1 (5 bases). V lost 1 base and J lost 1, with 13 bases in between. The germline CDR1 and CDR2 sequences are LGHNA and YNFKEQ. The CDR3 covers 16 residues. For the CDR3, the DNA is TGTGCCAGCAGCCAAGCCCACTCAGGGAGTAACTATGGCTACACCTTC. As protein: CASSQAHSGSNYGYTF.

The rearrangement links TRBV27 to TRBJ1-4; TRBD1 might be the D (5 bases). Germline V lookup: CDR1 MNHEY, CDR2 SMNVEV (reference sequence). The CDR3 consists of 15 residues. V dropped 1 base and J dropped 3 bases, with 9 bases sitting between them. CDR3 sequence: CASSLFQGSNEKLFF. In DNA, the CDR3 is TGTGCCAGCAGTTTATTCCAGGGATCTAATGAAAAACTGTTTTTT. Full variable domain (rest looked up from reference TRBV27 and TRBJ1-4): EAQVTQNPRYLITVTGKKLTVTCSQNMNHEYMSWYRQDPGLGLRQIYYSMNVEVTDKGDVPEGYKVSRKEKRNFPLILESPSPNQTSLYFCASSLFQGSNEKLFFGSGTQLSVL.

The gene calls are TRBV21-1 and TRBJ1-6; the D call in the table, TRBD1, was not verified against the DNA. TRBV21-1 is a listed pseudogene. CDR3 length: 15 amino acids. The CDR3 DNA follows: TGTGCCAGCAGCGCTCACAGGGAGAATAATTCACCCCTCCACTTT. Translated, it gives CASSAHRENNSPLHF.

This sequence joins TRBV9 and TRBJ2-1, with 7 nucleotides matching TRBD2. Germline trimming cut 2 bases from V and 2 bases from J; bases unmatched to any gene: 4. CDR3 length: 15 amino acids. Germline V CDR1 and CDR2: SGDLS, YYNGEE. DNA for the CDR3: TGTGCCAGCAGCGTGACTAGCATCCCCTACAATGAGCAGTTCTTC. Protein product: CASSVTSIPYNEQFF.

This chain's CDR3 is CASTLQGFSNYGYTF. The CDR3 bases are TGTGCCAGCACCCTACAGGGGTTTTCTAACTATGGCTACACCTTC. The chain couples TRBV11-2 to TRBJ1-2, with 7 bases matching TRBD1. The CDR3 consists of 15 residues. The germline gives CDR1 SGHAT, CDR2 FQNNGV. Losses at the gene ends were 7 bases for V and 0 bases for J; bases not matched to a gene: 8. Full variable domain (rest looked up from reference TRBV11-2 and TRBJ1-2): EAGVAQSPRYKIIEKRQSVAFWCNPISGHATLYWYQQILGQGPKLLIQFQNNGVVDDSQLPKDRFSAERLKGVDSTLKIQPAKLEDSAVYLCASTLQGFSNYGYTFGSGTRLTVV.

The rearrangement links TRBV4-1 to TRBJ1-2, with 7 nucleotides matching TRBD1. The CDR3 length is 15 residues. Germline CDR1 and CDR2: MGHRA and YSYEKL. V gave up 2 bases and J gave up 5 bases; unmatched junction bases: 8. The CDR3 protein is CASSQRQGIGYGYTF. CDR3 bases: TGCGCCAGCAGCCAAAGACAGGGAATCGGGTATGGCTACACCTTC.

The genes are TRBV28 and TRBJ1-1; TRBD1 agrees at 9 bases. Per germline, CDR1 MDHEN and CDR2 SYDVKM. The CDR3 has 13 amino acids. Trimming took 6 bases from V and 5 from J; bases not matched to a gene: 4. The CDR3 is CASSYRGRTEAFF. CDR3 in DNA: TGTGCCAGCAGCTACAGGGGGCGAACTGAAGCTTTCTTT.

This clone has more than one count but fewer than ten. This chain links TRBV7-2 with TRBJ2-7; D gene uncertain. V was trimmed by 5 bases and J by 0 bases, leaving 2 bases between them. This CDR3 spans 11 amino acids. Germline V gene lookup returns CDR1 SGHTA and CDR2 FQGNSA. Written as DNA, the CDR3 is TGTGCCAGCAGCCACTCCTACGAGCAGTACTTC. Translated, it gives CASSHSYEQYF.

This chain joins TRBV7-6 and TRBJ2-3, with 9 bases that match TRBD1. The CDR3 runs to 16 residues. V gave up 3 bases and J gave up 0 bases; unmatched junction bases: 4. Germline V gene data show CDR1 as SGHVS and CDR2 as FNYEAQ. This CDR3 reads CASSLGTGRSTDTQYF. The CDR3 coding sequence is TGTGCCAGCAGCTTGGGGACAGGGAGAAGCACAGATACGCAGTATTTT.

The J gene is TRBJ1-2, the V gene TRBV5-4; 7 bases align to TRBD1. V dropped 7 bases and J dropped 9; count of bases not matched to a gene: 6. The germline V gene encodes CDR1 SGHNT and CDR2 YYREEE (reference sequence). This CDR3 contains 11 residues. For the CDR3, the DNA is TGTGCCAGCGGCGTGACAGGGAGCTACACCTTC. Translating gives CASGVTGSYTF.

The chain uses TRBV7-2 and TRBJ2-1; the D gene is possibly TRBD1 (5 bases). This CDR3 has 15 residues. Per the germline V gene, CDR1 is SGHTA and CDR2 is FQGNSA. V was shortened by 7 bases and J by 2 bases, with 15 bases between the two germline ends. The CDR3 DNA reads TGTGCCAGCACCAAAGACAGTAGAGCCTACAATGAGCAGTTCTTC. Protein product: CASTKDSRAYNEQFF.

The CDR3 bases are TGTGCCAGCAGTTTATTCGGACATGGGGGACAGGGACGATACTACGAGCAGTACTTC. Translating gives CASSLFGHGGQGRYYEQYF. The chain combines TRBV27 with TRBJ2-7; TRBD1 matches 9 bases. The germline V gene encodes CDR1 MNHEY and CDR2 SMNVEV (reference sequence). Germline trimming cut 1 base from V and 3 bases from J; bases unmatched to any gene: 16. The CDR3 length is 19 residues.

This chain joins TRBV7-2 and TRBJ1-5; D is perhaps TRBD1 (5 bases). The CDR3 sequence is 15 residues long. CDR1 SGHTA and CDR2 FQGNSA come from the germline V gene. V shed 2 bases and J shed 4 bases, with 12 bases lying between them. The CDR3: CASSLWGSGNQPQHF. The DNA for the CDR3 is TGTGCCAGCAGCTTATGGGGGTCGGGAAATCAGCCCCAGCATTTT. Together with reference TRBV7-2 and TRBJ1-5, the CDR3 gives the full variable domain: GAGVSQSPSNKVTEKGKDVELRCDPISGHTALYWYRQSLGQGLEFLIYFQGNSAPDKSGLPSDRFSAERTGGSVSTLTIQRTQQEDSAVYLCASSLWGSGNQPQHFGDGTRLSIL.

This chain uses TRBV28 with TRBJ2-1; D not resolved. The germline CDR1 and CDR2 sequences are MDHEN and SYDVKM. Trimming shortened V by 8 bases and J by 0 bases, and 14 bases separated the two germline ends. The CDR3 contains 15 residues. The CDR3 loop reads CASEFLGSSYNEQFF. The CDR3 nucleotides read TGTGCCAGCGAGTTTTTGGGTAGCTCCTACAATGAGCAGTTCTTC. Using reference TRBV28 and TRBJ2-1 for the parts outside the CDR3, the full variable domain is DVKVTQSSRYLVKRTGEKVFLECVQDMDHENMFWYRQDPGLGLRLIYFSYDVKMKEKGDIPEGYSVSREKKERFSLILESASTNQTSMYLCASEFLGSSYNEQFFGPGTRLTVL.

The chain is built from TRBV4-3 and TRBJ1-2; D call uncertain. The germline V and J ends were trimmed by 0 bases and 10 bases, with 6 bases remaining between them. The CDR3 has 11 residues. From germline, CDR1 is LGHNA and CDR2 YSLEER. CDR3 amino acids: CASSQEGFYTF. The CDR3, as DNA: TGCGCCAGCAGCCAAGAGGGGTTCTACACCTTC.

This sequence joins TRBV3-1 (or the pseudogene TRBV3-2) and TRBJ2-3; D may be TRBD2 (6 bases). Trimming removed 0 bases at V and 5 bases at J, with 18 bases between. There are 17 residues in the CDR3. CDR1 LGHDT and CDR2 YNNKEL come from the germline V gene (reference sequence). Written as DNA, the CDR3 is TGTGCCAGCAGCCAAGAGGCGGAGGCGGGGTCTAAAGATACGCAGTATTTT. It is translated as CASSQEAEAGSKDTQYF.

For this clone: The identical CDR3 is also encoded by other nucleotide sequences in the sample. The CDR3 spells CASSLWGGGYTF. CDR3 coding DNA: TGTGCCAGCAGCTTATGGGGGGGAGGCTACACCTTC. The V call is TRBV7-2, the J call TRBJ1-2; D is possibly TRBD1 (5 bases). V lost 2 bases and J 8 bases, leaving 9 bases between the germline ends. In germline, CDR1 is SGHTA, CDR2 FQGNSA. There are 12 residues in the CDR3.

This clone appeared a single time. This sequence joins TRBV25-1 and TRBJ2-7; a possible D gene is TRBD2 (5 bases). Trimming removed 1 base from V and 1 base from J, with 8 bases in between. Germline lookup yields CDR1 MGHDK and CDR2 SYGVNS. The CDR3 is 14 amino acids. This CDR3 reads CASSELRDSYEQYF. CDR3 nucleotide sequence: TGTGCCAGCAGTGAATTACGGGATTCCTACGAGCAGTACTTC.

The chain couples TRBV4-3 to TRBJ2-7; a possible D gene is TRBD2 (6 bases). The CDR3 has 16 amino acids. V was shortened by 1 base and J by 3 bases, with 16 bases between the two germline ends. The V gene's germline CDR1 is LGHNA and CDR2 YSLEER. This CDR3 reads CASSQGLSSAYYEQYF. The CDR3 DNA reads as TGCGCCAGCAGCCAAGGACTGTCTAGCGCATACTACGAGCAGTACTTC.

The rearrangement joins TRBV18 to TRBJ1-2, with 7 bases aligning to TRBD1. The V segment lost 3 bases and the J segment 6 bases; nucleotides outside the gene matches: 7. The CDR3 extends over 14 amino acids. Germline values: CDR1 KGHSH, CDR2 LQKENI. CDR3 DNA sequence: TGTGCCAGCTCACCGCTAGACAGGGTTCATGGCTACACCTTC. Its translation: CASSPLDRVHGYTF.

The chain has TRBV5-1 and TRBJ1-3; D uncertain. The CDR3 has 16 amino acids. V dropped 0 bases and J dropped 0 bases, with 10 bases sitting between them. Germline V gene lookup returns CDR1 SGHRS and CDR2 YFSETQ. CDR3 loop: CASSLVSGSSGNTIYF. CDR3 DNA: TGCGCCAGCAGCTTGGTTTCAGGTAGCTCTGGAAACACCATATATTTT.

This chain joins TRBV19 and TRBJ2-7; D not resolved. The V end was cut by 5 bases, the J end by 0 bases, with 14 bases between. Germline V gene lookup returns CDR1 LNHDA and CDR2 SQIVND (reference sequence). There are 15 residues in the CDR3. The CDR3 nucleotides read TGTGCCAGTAGTCGCACGGACCTTCTCTCCTACGAGCAGTACTTC. It translates to CASSRTDLLSYEQYF. Variable domain in full (rest from reference TRBV19 and TRBJ2-7): DGGITQSPKYLFRKEGQNVTLSCEQNLNHDAMYWYRQDPGQGLRLIYYSQIVNDFQKGDIAEGYSVSREKKESFPLTVTSAQKNPTAFYLCASSRTDLLSYEQYFGPGTRLTVT.

This clone was seen only a few times. The chain carries TRBV10-3 and TRBJ2-5; weak D call: TRBD1 (5 bases). With 7 bases removed from V and 1 base from J, the gap between germline ends came to 10 bases. Per germline, CDR1 ENHRY and CDR2 SYGVKD. The CDR3 is 13 residues long. CDR3 loop: CAITRQPQETQYF. CDR3 DNA: TGTGCCATCACCAGACAGCCCCAAGAGACCCAGTACTTC.

V is TRBV9 and J is TRBJ1-4; TRBD1 is a possible D gene (6 bases). CDR1 and CDR2 (germline): SGDLS, YYNGEE. V was shortened by 3 bases and J by 5 bases, with 14 bases between the two germline ends. The CDR3 sequence is 15 residues long. CDR3 protein: CASSGTGTPNEKLFF. CDR3 DNA: TGTGCCAGCAGCGGGACCGGGACACCCAATGAAAAACTGTTTTTT.

CDR3 protein: CASSTRQGNEKLFF. Here the CDR3 DNA reads TGTGCCAGTAGTACCCGACAGGGGAATGAAAAACTGTTTTTT. V usage is TRBV19 and J usage is TRBJ1-4; TRBD1 agrees at 8 bases. CDR1 and CDR2 from the germline V gene are LNHDA and SQIVND (reference sequence). The CDR3 is 14 residues long. V trimming: 4 bases; J trimming: 5 bases; junction bases outside the gene matches: 3. The full variable domain, its missing parts supplied by reference TRBV19 and TRBJ1-4, is DGGITQSPKYLFRKEGQNVTLSCEQNLNHDAMYWYRQDPGQGLRLIYYSQIVNDFQKGDIAEGYSVSREKKESFPLTVTSAQKNPTAFYLCASSTRQGNEKLFFGSGTQLSVL.

CDR3 residues: CASSQGSGTSGEQFF. The CDR3 bases are TGCGCCAGCAGCCAAGGGAGCGGGACTAGCGGTGAGCAGTTCTTC. V gene TRBV4-3 combines with J gene TRBJ2-1, with 11 bases lining up with TRBD2. There are 15 residues in the CDR3. The germline gives CDR1 LGHNA, CDR2 YSLEER. V was clipped by 1 base and J by 9 bases; unmatched bases: 5.

The chain joins TRBV5-6 to TRBJ1-1; D remains ambiguous. Germline V gene lookup returns CDR1 SGHDT and CDR2 YYEEEE. The CDR3 is 12 amino acids. V lost 1 base, J lost 11 bases, and 12 bases lay in between. Here the CDR3 DNA reads TGTGCCAGCAGCTTGCTAAAACAGTCGGCTTTCTTT. Its protein product is CASSLLKQSAFF.